This record looks at one T cell receptor beta chain sequence and its context. These data originate in a study of blood T cell repertoires in COVID-19. On the study more broadly: From the United States, Italy and Spain came samples of acute and convalescent COVID-19. Nucleic acid was either cDNA or gDNA, and it came from T cells, B-cell-depleted T cells, or PBMCs.

This CDR3 contains 16 residues. Germline assignment: CDR1 LGHDT and CDR2 YNNKEL (reference sequence). The V and J ends lost 5 bases and 4 bases respectively, with 18 bases between them. Authors' data handling: Amplification from reference gene primers served as the basis for estimated nucleated cell counts. TCRdb's copy holds only in-frame clones and misses some; the assay was immunoSEQ multiplex PCR. The V and J calls and clone size were taken over from that table, and D and trimming were inferred from the DNA. The table lists tens of thousands of clones, roughly 89% of them singletons. The receptor comes from a man in his fifties or sixties with acute or convalescent COVID-19. This rearrangement joins TRBV3-1 (or the pseudogene TRBV3-2) to TRBJ1-3, with D perhaps matching TRBD1 (6 bases). The source material was peripheral blood. The chain's CDR3 is CASSGPGGQGGNTIYF. The DNA of the CDR3 is TGTGCCAGCAGCGGACCGGGGGGGCAAGGGGGAAACACCATATATTTT.